These T cell receptor beta chains were read from a single sample in a study of a mutant IDH1 vaccine in newly diagnosed glioma. Sequencing used immunoSEQ multiplex PCR; TCRdb keeps in-frame clones, though not all of them. Of 110,000 or so clones listed, under 90% are singletons. No antigens are known for them. The material was PBMCs, obtained from a glioma patient whose treatment included an IDH1 peptide vaccine. The receptors here all came from a woman in her fifties or sixties with glioma. CDR3s include the opening cysteine and the closing phenylalanine or tryptophan. Fields, in order: J gene, D gene, clone size, V gene, CDR3 length, CDR3 protein. The D gene is left open where the match is weak. Clone size is given for some rows only: seen once, a few or many times, or a class if the clone is expanded.

>TRBJ1-5|NA|NA|TRBV10-3|12
CAISESTQPQHF
>TRBJ2-5|NA|once|TRBV6-6|16
CASSGGQQGMEETQYF
>TRBJ1-5|NA|NA|TRBV28|12
CASSSMALAQHF
>TRBJ2-5|TRBD1|once|TRBV5-1|14
CASSLQGAWETQYF
>TRBJ2-1|TRBD2|once|TRBV5-1|18
CASSPRVAGGVSYNEQFF
>TRBJ2-5|TRBD2|NA|TRBV10-1|16
CASSAGLAGGQETQYF
>TRBJ2-4|TRBD1|NA|TRBV10-2|15
CASSEHGTGRNIQYF
>TRBJ1-2|NA|few|TRBV28|14
CASNRSSQGRGYTF
>TRBJ2-7|TRBD1|NA|TRBV9|15
CASSVAGQGGYEQYF
>TRBJ1-4|NA|once|TRBV7-9|15
CASSPGRGPNEKLFF
>TRBJ1-4|TRBD1|NA|TRBV28|18
CASNSGTGIFATNEKLFF
>TRBJ2-1|TRBD2|NA|TRBV7-8|15
CASIVWGTSAAEQFF
>TRBJ1-1|NA|NA|TRBV9|12
CASSSGNTEAFF
>TRBJ2-7|TRBD2|NA|TRBV27|12
CASSRGGAEQYF
>TRBJ2-7|TRBD1|NA|TRBV5-1|14
CASSVDRGQYEQYF
>TRBJ2-1|TRBD1|NA|TRBV10-3|13
CAIRSGTGNEQFF
>TRBJ1-1|NA|NA|TRBV28|13
CASSTQGKTEAFF
>TRBJ2-1|TRBD2|NA|TRBV10-3|14
CATLAGTPYNEQFF
>TRBJ2-4|TRBD2|NA|TRBV13|17
CASSLLGEGGPENIQYF
>TRBJ1-5|TRBD1|NA|TRBV28|16
CASSLSRTGGSQPQHF
>TRBJ1-4|NA|NA|TRBV28|16
CASSMRSYATNEKLFF
>TRBJ1-1|TRBD1|NA|TRBV7-3|13
CASSLRDRGEAFF
>TRBJ2-1|NA|NA|TRBV11-3|13
CASSSSEANEQFF
>TRBJ2-3|NA|NA|TRBV21-1|16
CASSNLRPGLPDTQYF
>TRBJ1-1|NA|NA|TRBV9|12
CASSAQGGGAFF
>TRBJ2-1|NA|NA|TRBV5-1|12
CASSLEAGEQFF
>TRBJ1-2|TRBD1|NA|TRBV28|16
CASGLGTGTINYGYTF
>TRBJ2-7|TRBD1|NA|TRBV6-5|11
CASRTGFEQYF
>TRBJ2-1|TRBD2|NA|TRBV7-8|17
CASSQQPGLAGVREQFF
>TRBJ2-1|TRBD2|NA|TRBV7-9|17
CATPGPTSGRTYNEQFF
>TRBJ1-4|NA|NA|TRBV19|14
CASSIWGDNEKLFF
>TRBJ2-7|TRBD2|NA|TRBV7-6|16
CASSPNPGLAAAEQYF
>TRBJ2-4|NA|NA|TRBV4-2|16
CASSRDSGVAKNIQYF
>TRBJ2-5|TRBD2|NA|TRBV5-1|16
CASSLAGGSRRETQYF